Sequencing of this TCR beta chain was carried out in a study of cytotoxic CD8 clonotypes in ibrutinib-treated CLL. Overall study context: Patient counts were 11 relapsed/refractory, approximately 15 treatment-naive and about 17 IGHV unmutated.

The data were produced by immunoSEQ multiplex PCR, yet TCRdb's version contains in-frame clones alone and is incomplete. The sample has roughly 330,000 clones; 67% are singletons. V lost 4 bases to trimming and J lost 2 bases; unmatched junction nucleotides: 13. CDR1 SGHAT and CDR2 FQNNGV come from the germline V gene. CDR3 length: 17 residues. Sequenced here: PBMCs, sampled after 36 months of ibrutinib treatment. The chain employs TRBV11-2 and TRBJ1-2, with 7 bases lining up with TRBD1. This clonotype was sampled from a human donor with chronic lymphocytic leukemia. The CDR3 here is CASSWQGLGQRNYGYTF. The CDR3 DNA follows: TGTGCCAGCAGCTGGCAGGGGTTGGGACAGCGGAACTATGGCTACACCTTC. Together with reference TRBV11-2 and TRBJ1-2, the CDR3 gives the full variable domain: EAGVAQSPRYKIIEKRQSVAFWCNPISGHATLYWYQQILGQGPKLLIQFQNNGVVDDSQLPKDRFSAERLKGVDSTLKIQPAKLEDSAVYLCASSWQGLGQRNYGYTFGSGTRLTVV.